The 27 T cell receptor beta chains below come from one sample, sequenced in a study of metastatic and nonmetastatic thyroid tumors. Via MiXCR, TCRdb re-called the PCR reads. In the table there are approximately 60,000 clones, roughly 30% of which are singletons. No treatment of any kind had been given to any patient before thyroid surgery. Sample: blood. These receptors all come from a female donor with papillary thyroid cancer or a benign thyroid nodule (not recorded which). Some clones in this sample may be carry-over from other donors' samples.

This clone was seen only a few times. The junction departs from the called germline gene at one end, perhaps through a read error. The genes are TRBV12-3 or TRBV12-4 and TRBJ2-2; 7 bases line up with TRBD2. CDR3 size: 17 residues. Written as DNA, the CDR3 is TGTGCCAGCATTGCTAGCGGAAGTCACCTAAACACCGGGGATCTGTTCTTT. The encoded protein is CASIASGSHLNTGDLFF.

The chain is built from TRBV4-3 and TRBJ2-1; TRBD2 agrees at 7 bases. There are 17 residues in the CDR3. The trim removed 4 bases at V and 5 bases at J, leaving 14 bases unmatched. Germline CDR1 and CDR2: LGHNA and YSLEER. The CDR3 DNA reads TGCGCCAGCAGCCGGGAGGGTAGCGGGCGGGCCCACAATGAGCAGTTCTTC. Its protein product is CASSREGSGRAHNEQFF.

This chain uses TRBV11-2 with TRBJ2-2; D gene ambiguous. Germline-derived CDR1 and CDR2 are SGHAT and FQNNGV. V gave up 4 bases and J gave up 4 bases, with 7 bases separating them. The CDR3 contains 13 residues. The CDR3 loop is CASSSRTTGELFF. The CDR3 region has the DNA TGTGCCAGCAGCTCCCGTACCACCGGGGAGCTGTTTTTT.

By sample fraction, this clone is medium-sized. The chain joins TRBV28 to TRBJ1-3; D unclear. The CDR3 spans 12 residues. Germline V CDR1 and CDR2: MDHEN, SYDVKM. Between the trimmed V and J ends, which lost 1 base and 4 bases, there was a span of 2 bases. The CDR3 coding sequence is TGTGCCAGCAGTTTATTGGGAAACACCATATATTTT. This translates into CASSLLGNTIYF.

The chain carries TRBV6-1 and TRBJ1-3; 9 bases agree with TRBD1. The V gene's germline CDR1 is MNHNS and CDR2 SASEGT. The trim removed 7 bases at V and 4 bases at J, leaving 8 bases unmatched. The CDR3 loop spans 15 amino acids. The CDR3 sequence is CASNRDRAIGNTIYF. The CDR3 DNA follows: TGTGCCAGCAACCGGGACAGGGCGATCGGAAACACCATATATTTT.

This clone has a count of ten or more. Since a much larger clone is just one base distant, this may be a read error. The chain is built from TRBV6-4 and TRBJ2-3, with TRBD2 identical over 11 bases. The CDR3 extends over 15 amino acids. Germline CDR1 MRHNA, CDR2 SNTAGT. CDR3 sequence reads: CASSDSLAGADAQYF. Here the CDR3 DNA reads TGTGCCAGCAGTGACTCACTAGCGGGAGCAGATGCGCAGTATTTT.

In its sample, this clone was seen once. The chain uses TRBV4-1 and TRBJ2-5; D uncertain. V was trimmed by 5 bases and J by 5 bases, leaving 12 bases between them. The germline V gene encodes CDR1 MGHRA and CDR2 YSYEKL. The CDR3 loop spans 13 amino acids. CDR3 sequence reads: CASSRRSEETQYF. The CDR3 DNA sequence: TGCGCCAGCAGCAGGCGATCGGAGGAGACCCAGTACTTC.

The chain carries TRBV30 and TRBJ2-2; D is unclear. Germline CDR1 reads GTSNPN; CDR2 reads SVGIG (reference sequence). Trimming shortened V by 6 bases and J by 1 base, and 15 bases separated the two germline ends. CDR3 length: 15 residues. Written as DNA, the CDR3 is TGTGCCTGTCCCCGTAGGGCAGAGAACACCGGGGAGCTGTTTTTT. It translates to CACPRRAENTGELFF.

This clone occurred a few times. The chain has TRBV6-1 and TRBJ2-7; 9 positions agree with TRBD1. V dropped 5 bases and J dropped 3; count of bases not matched to a gene: 8. The germline V gene has CDR1 MNHNS and CDR2 SASEGT. This CDR3 is 15 amino acids long. DNA for the CDR3: TGTGCCAGCAGTAAGTGGGACAGGGTTTTCTACGAGCAGTACTTC. Translating gives CASSKWDRVFYEQYF.

This clone was counted many times. This chain uses TRBV11-3 with TRBJ2-7; TRBD1 might be the D (6 bases). Germline loops: CDR1 SGHNT, CDR2 YENEEA. This CDR3 contains 14 residues. V gave up 3 bases and J gave up 0 bases, with 9 bases separating them. For the CDR3, the DNA is TGTGCCAGCAGCTTGGACAGCTTCTCCTACGAGCAGTACTTC. Protein product: CASSLDSFSYEQYF.

This clone was picked up a small number of times. The chain has TRBV10-2 and TRBJ2-3; 7 bases fit TRBD2. This CDR3 has 16 amino acids. The J segment lost 3 bases and the V segment lost 2 bases, leaving 8 bases of the junction unmatched. CDR1 and CDR2 from the germline V gene are WSHSY and SAAADI. This CDR3 is CASSEGRLAGTDTQYF. In DNA, the CDR3 is TGCGCCAGCAGTGAGGGGAGATTAGCGGGTACAGATACGCAGTATTTT.

V and J are TRBV11-2 and TRBJ2-1; D is undetermined. V lost 1 base to trimming and J lost 5 bases, with 9 bases between them. CDR3 size: 14 residues. Per the germline V gene, CDR1 is SGHAT and CDR2 is FQNNGV. The CDR3 nucleotides are TGTGCCAGCAGCTTAGTAGGACCGAACAATGAGCAGTTCTTC. It encodes CASSLVGPNNEQFF.

The chain recombines TRBV11-2 with TRBJ2-7, with 9 bases aligning to TRBD1. CDR3 length equals 16 residues. The V and J ends lost 5 bases and 1 base, in that order; junction bases with no gene match: 9. Germline CDR1 reads SGHAT; CDR2 reads FQNNGV. The CDR3 protein is CASSRLWTGDSYEQYF. The CDR3 DNA is TGTGCCAGCAGCCGACTTTGGACAGGGGATTCCTACGAGCAGTACTTC.

This clone turned up a few times. The rearrangement uses TRBV28 and TRBJ2-1; TRBD2 might be the D (6 bases). The ends were cut back, 2 bases at V and 6 bases at J, with 14 bases in the middle. Germline V CDR1 and CDR2: MDHEN, SYDVKM. CDR3 length: 15 residues. The CDR3 reads CASSLNGRGSNEQFF. CDR3 in DNA: TGTGCCAGCAGTTTAAACGGGAGAGGGTCCAATGAGCAGTTCTTC.

This clone was detected only a few times. The rearrangement uses TRBV27 and TRBJ2-2; tentative D call: TRBD1 (6 bases). Between the trimmed V and J ends, which lost 7 bases and 0 bases, there was a span of 18 bases. The CDR3 covers 17 residues. In germline, CDR1 is MNHEY, CDR2 SMNVEV (reference sequence). CDR3 nucleotides: TGTGCCAGCACCAATCCAGGGGAATATACGAACACCGGGGAGCTGTTTTTT. It is translated as CASTNPGEYTNTGELFF.

This clone was picked up many times. The V and J genes are TRBV20-1 and TRBJ2-5; TRBD1 matches at 9 bases. This CDR3 is built from 14 residues. V was pared by 6 bases and J by 5 bases, with 10 bases of the junction left unmatched. Germline V gives CDR1 DFQATT, CDR2 SNEGSKA (reference sequence). CDR3 in DNA: TGCAGTGCGGTCCCGGGACAGGGTTCGGAGACCCAGTACTTC. Its translation is CSAVPGQGSETQYF.

The genes are TRBV6-1 and TRBJ2-7, with TRBD1 as a possible D gene (6 bases). Germline CDR1 MNHNS, CDR2 SASEGT. Between the trimmed V and J ends, which lost 4 bases and 6 bases, there was a span of 16 bases. The CDR3 loop spans 14 amino acids. The CDR3 is CASSGTRGRGEQYF. As DNA, the CDR3 is TGTGCCAGCAGTGGAACCAGGGGTCGGGGCGAGCAGTACTTC.

This clone turned up a few times. Written as DNA, the CDR3 is TGTGCCAGCAGTGAGGGGGGGGTGGAGACCCAGTACTTC. Protein sequence: CASSEGGVETQYF. The chain couples TRBV6-1 to TRBJ2-5; 7 nucleotides line up with TRBD2. The CDR3 is 13 amino acids. V lost 3 bases, J lost 5 bases, and 3 bases stayed unmatched. The germline CDR1 and CDR2 sequences are MNHNS and SASEGT.

This clone was picked up a small number of times. The CDR3 reads CASIQRWYNEQFF. DNA of the CDR3: TGTGCCAGCATACAGAGATGGTACAATGAGCAGTTCTTC. V and J are TRBV6-1 and TRBJ2-1, with D unclear. The germline V and J ends were trimmed by 7 bases and 4 bases, with 11 bases remaining between them. Germline V lookup: CDR1 MNHNS, CDR2 SASEGT. The CDR3 covers 13 residues.

This clone was detected many times. The J gene is TRBJ2-3, the V gene TRBV30; TRBD1 might be the D (6 bases). Trimming removed 3 bases at V and 6 bases at J, with 7 bases between. Germline V gives CDR1 GTSNPN, CDR2 SVGIG (reference sequence). The CDR3 loop spans 11 amino acids. As DNA, the CDR3 is TGTGCCTGGAGGCAGGGGGATACGCAGTATTTT. This sequence encodes CAWRQGDTQYF.

CDR3 sequence reads: CASSGVGTSSYEQYF. The CDR3 DNA sequence: TGTGCCAGCAGCGGAGTCGGGACTAGCTCCTACGAGCAGTACTTC. The gene calls are TRBV7-2 and TRBJ2-7; 8 bases are a match to TRBD2. Germline CDR1 is SGHTA and CDR2 is FQGNSA. The CDR3 consists of 15 residues. V was pared by 5 bases and J by 0 bases, with 6 bases of the junction left unmatched.

This clone counts as medium-sized (0.01 to 0.1%). The J gene is TRBJ1-6, the V gene TRBV12-3 or TRBV12-4, with D perhaps TRBD1 (5 bases). Trimming took 6 bases from V and 0 from J, leaving 9 bases between them. CDR3 length: 15 residues. In DNA form, the CDR3 reads TGTGCCAGCAGCGACGACAGCTCCTATAATTCACCCCTCCACTTT. It specifies CASSDDSSYNSPLHF.

This chain's CDR3 is CASSPGVGTTSGSTDTQYF. The DNA of the CDR3 is TGTGCCAGCAGCCCTGGGGTTGGAACGACTAGCGGGAGCACAGATACGCAGTATTTT. The rearrangement joins TRBV4-2 to TRBJ2-3, with 10 bases matching TRBD2. The CDR3 is made up of 19 amino acids. V dropped 4 bases and J dropped 0; count of bases not matched to a gene: 13. In germline, CDR1 is LGHNA, CDR2 YNFKEQ.

This clone occurred many times. CDR3 sequence (DNA): TGCAGCGGAAGTCCTAGGGCTGATGAGCAGTTCTTC. This codes for CSGSPRADEQFF. This chain connects TRBV29-1 to TRBJ2-1, with no clear D. CDR1 is SQVTM and CDR2 is ANQGSEA in the germline V gene. Trimming removed 7 bases at V and 8 bases at J, with 15 bases between. This CDR3 region has 12 residues.

The chain is built from TRBV6-5 and TRBJ2-5; the match to TRBD2 covers 7 bases. This CDR3 has 15 amino acids. Germline trimming cut 0 bases from V and 8 bases from J; bases unmatched to any gene: 9. Germline loops: CDR1 MNHEY, CDR2 SVGAGI. The CDR3 nucleotides are TGTGCCAGCAGTTACTCGGGGGACTACGGTTCTACCCAGTACTTC. Protein: CASSYSGDYGSTQYF.

This clone was seen ten or more times. This chain uses TRBV15 with TRBJ1-3; tentatively, D is TRBD1 (5 bases). Germline lookup yields CDR1 LNHNV and CDR2 YYDKDF (reference sequence). Deletions cut 3 bases from V and 3 bases from J, with 12 bases between. The CDR3 length is 15 residues. CDR3 nucleotides: TGTGCCACCAGCAGTCTGTCAGGGATTGGAAACACCATATATTTT. Protein: CATSSLSGIGNTIYF.

The chain employs TRBV19 and TRBJ1-5; 11 bases agree with TRBD1. Germline-derived CDR1 and CDR2 are LNHDA and SQIVND (reference sequence). The CDR3 covers 16 residues. The ends lost 3 bases at V and 1 base at J; junction bases unmatched: 2. The CDR3 DNA reads TGTGCCAGTAGTATCGGGACAGGGGGGAGCAATCAGCCCCAGCATTTT. This encodes CASSIGTGGSNQPQHF.